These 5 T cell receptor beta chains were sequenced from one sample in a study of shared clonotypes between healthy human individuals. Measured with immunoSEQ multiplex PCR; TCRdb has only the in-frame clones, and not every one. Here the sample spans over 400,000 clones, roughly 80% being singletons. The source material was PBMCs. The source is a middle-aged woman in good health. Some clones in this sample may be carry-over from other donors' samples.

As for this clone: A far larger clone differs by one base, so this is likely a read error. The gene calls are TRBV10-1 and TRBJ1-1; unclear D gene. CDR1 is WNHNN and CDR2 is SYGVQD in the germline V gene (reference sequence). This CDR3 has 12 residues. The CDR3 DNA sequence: TGCGCCAGCGGGAACGGGAACACTGAAGCTTCCTTT. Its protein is CASGNGNTEASF.

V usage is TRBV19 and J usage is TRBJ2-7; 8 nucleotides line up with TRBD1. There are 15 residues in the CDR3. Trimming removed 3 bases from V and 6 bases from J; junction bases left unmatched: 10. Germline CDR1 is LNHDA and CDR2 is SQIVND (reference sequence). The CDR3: CASSMSPTGVGEQYF. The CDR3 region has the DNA TGTGCCAGTAGTATGAGCCCGACAGGGGTGGGCGAGCAGTACTTC.

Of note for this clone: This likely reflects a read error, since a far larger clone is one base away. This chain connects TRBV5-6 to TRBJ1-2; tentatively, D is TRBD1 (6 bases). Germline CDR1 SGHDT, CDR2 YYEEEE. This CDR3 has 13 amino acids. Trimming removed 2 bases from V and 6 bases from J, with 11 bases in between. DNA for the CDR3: TGTGCCAGCAGCTTCTTACAGGGCCATGGCTACACCTTC. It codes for CASSFLQGHGYTF.

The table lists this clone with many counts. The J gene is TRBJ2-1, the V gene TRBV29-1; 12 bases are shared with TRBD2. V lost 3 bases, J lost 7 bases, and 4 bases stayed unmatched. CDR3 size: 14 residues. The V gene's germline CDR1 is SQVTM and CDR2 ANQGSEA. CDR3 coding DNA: TGCAGCGTTGAGCGACTAGCGGGAGTAAATGAGCAGTTCTTC. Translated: CSVERLAGVNEQFF.

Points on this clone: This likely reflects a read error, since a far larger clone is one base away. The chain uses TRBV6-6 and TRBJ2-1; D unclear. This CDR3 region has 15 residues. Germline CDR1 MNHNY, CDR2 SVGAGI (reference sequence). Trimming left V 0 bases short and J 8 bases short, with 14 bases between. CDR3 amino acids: CASSYSTLGIDEQFF. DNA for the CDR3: TGTGCCAGCAGTTACTCGACTTTAGGGATCGATGAGCAGTTCTTC.